Shown below are 27 T cell receptor beta chains from a single sample sequenced in a study of cytomegalovirus exposure and HLA in healthy donors. The PCR ran on 60 Vbeta and 13 Jbeta primers. Using immunoSEQ multiplex PCR, the repertoire was profiled, and TCRdb retains in-frame clones only, with some absent. The profile covers approximately 76,000 clones, with over 60% appearing a single time and roughly 16% taken by the ten largest. Sequencing was carried out using PBMCs. The receptors derive from a woman aged 40 to 49 in good health and CMV-seropositive.

A remark on this clone: This likely traces to a read error, being one base from a far larger clone. The CDR3 DNA follows: TGCGGCAGCAGCCGCGGGATTGACGGGGGTAGCAATCAGCCCCAGCATTTT. Protein product: CGSSRGIDGGSNQPQHF. This chain joins TRBV4-1 and TRBJ1-5, with D possibly being TRBD1 (5 bases). Germline CDR1 MGHRA, CDR2 YSYEKL. The CDR3 covers 17 residues.

This clone was observed a handful of times. The chain has TRBV19 and TRBJ2-5; 7 nucleotides agree with TRBD2. J was trimmed by 1 base and V by 6 bases; bases with no gene match: 8. Germline CDR1 reads LNHDA; CDR2 reads SQIVND (reference sequence). CDR3 length: 15 residues. CDR3 nucleotides: TGTGCCAGTAGCGGGGGGTACTCTACCCAAGAGACCCAGTACTTC. Its translation is CASSGGYSTQETQYF.

The genes are TRBV10-3 and TRBJ2-2; 7 bases fit TRBD1. Germline V gene data show CDR1 as ENHRY and CDR2 as SYGVKD. There are 14 residues in the CDR3. The V and J ends lost 0 bases and 5 bases, in that order; junction bases with no gene match: 0. CDR3 protein: CAISESTGTGELFF. The CDR3 coding sequence is TGTGCCATCAGTGAGTCGACAGGGACCGGGGAGCTGTTTTTT.

The V and J genes are TRBV7-6 and TRBJ1-1, with D uncertain. Germline values: CDR1 SGHVS, CDR2 FNYEAQ. The CDR3 has 13 amino acids. The ends were cut back, 4 bases at V and 3 bases at J, with 9 bases in the middle. The CDR3 protein is CASSSPLDTEAFF. The CDR3 DNA reads TGTGCCAGCAGCTCCCCACTTGACACTGAAGCTTTCTTT.

The chain uses TRBV15 and TRBJ1-4, with a weak D call TRBD1 (6 bases). In germline, CDR1 is LNHNV, CDR2 YYDKDF (reference sequence). The length of the CDR3 is 15 residues. The germline V and J ends were trimmed by 11 bases and 3 bases, with 19 bases remaining between them. CDR3 DNA: TGTGCCGCTGACAGGTCCGCGGCGCCTAATGAAAAACTGTTTTTT. Protein: CAADRSAAPNEKLFF.

The chain carries TRBV9 and TRBJ1-2; the D gene is possibly TRBD1 (6 bases). In germline, CDR1 is SGDLS, CDR2 YYNGEE. The CDR3 is 14 amino acids. The V gene lost 3 bases and the J gene lost 4 bases, with 13 bases spanning the gap. The CDR3 sequence is CASSARTEFYGYTF. In DNA, the CDR3 is TGTGCCAGCAGCGCAAGGACAGAATTCTATGGCTACACCTTC.

The J gene is TRBJ1-5, the V gene TRBV19; D may be TRBD1 (5 bases). With 7 bases removed from V and 0 bases from J, the gap between germline ends came to 13 bases. The CDR3 extends over 15 amino acids. Per the germline V gene, CDR1 is LNHDA and CDR2 is SQIVND (reference sequence). The CDR3 is CASTLRVTSNQPQHF. CDR3 nucleotide sequence: TGTGCCAGTACCCTCAGGGTTACTAGCAATCAGCCCCAGCATTTT.

This sequence joins TRBV6-1 and TRBJ2-3; a weak D match, TRBD2 (6 bases). Germline-derived CDR1 and CDR2 are MNHNS and SASEGT. This CDR3 comprises 13 residues. V was trimmed by 11 bases and J by 0 bases, leaving 12 bases between them. CDR3 loop: CAGKEGSTDTQYF. The CDR3 coding sequence is TGTGCCGGAAAGGAGGGGAGCACAGATACGCAGTATTTT.

This clone showed up just a few times. The chain uses TRBV7-2 and TRBJ1-6, with 7 bases fitting TRBD1. V shed 6 bases, J shed 7 bases, and the junction held 6 bases outside the gene matches. The CDR3 runs to 14 residues. CDR1 and CDR2 from the germline V gene are SGHTA and FQGNSA. The CDR3 bases are TGTGCCAGCAGGCTGGACAGGTTGAATTCACCCCTCCACTTT. Translating gives CASRLDRLNSPLHF.

The CDR3 nucleotides are TGTGCCAGCAGCGAAAATTCCGGGGATGAGCAGTTCTTC. It specifies CASSENSGDEQFF. The chain joins TRBV5-4 to TRBJ2-1; D may be TRBD2 (5 bases). This CDR3 contains 13 residues. V gave up 4 bases and J gave up 8 bases, with 13 bases separating them. Germline V lookup: CDR1 SGHNT, CDR2 YYREEE (reference sequence).

This rearrangement joins TRBV28 to TRBJ2-7; D not certain. This CDR3 is 12 amino acids long. CDR1 is MDHEN and CDR2 is SYDVKM in the germline V gene. V lost 6 bases, J lost 3 bases, and 9 bases lay in between. CDR3 residues: CASRLTGYEQYF. In DNA form, the CDR3 reads TGTGCCAGCAGACTGACTGGCTACGAGCAGTACTTC. Full variable domain (missing parts from reference TRBV28 and TRBJ2-7): DVKVTQSSRYLVKRTGEKVFLECVQDMDHENMFWYRQDPGLGLRLIYFSYDVKMKEKGDIPEGYSVSREKKERFSLILESASTNQTSMYLCASRLTGYEQYFGPGTRLTVT.

The chain has TRBV23-1 and TRBJ1-2; 7 bases line up with TRBD1. TRBV23-1 is an open reading frame, and its role is uncertain. The CDR3 totals 17 residues. V shed 0 bases and J 4 bases; nucleotides not matched to a gene: 11. The CDR3 reads CASSQSPGQIVVYGYTF. The DNA of the CDR3 is TGCGCCAGCAGTCAATCCCCGGGACAGATTGTCGTCTATGGCTACACCTTC.

The rearrangement links TRBV21-1 to TRBJ2-1; the tabulated D call, TRBD2, remains unverified against the DNA. TRBV21-1 is shown as a pseudogene. This CDR3 has 17 residues. The CDR3 reads CASSPGTSGRTYNEQFF. The CDR3 nucleotides read TGTGCCAGCAGCCCCGGGACTAGCGGGAGAACCTACAATGAGCAGTTCTTC.

The CDR3, as DNA: TGTGCCAGCAGCAAGAGCTTTCCCGGCTATGGCTACACCTTC. Residues: CASSKSFPGYGYTF. This chain joins TRBV21-1 and TRBJ1-2. TRBV21-1 is marked as a pseudogene. There are 14 residues in the CDR3.

The chain couples TRBV9 to TRBJ1-2; a weak D match, TRBD1 (5 bases). Trimming shortened V by 0 bases and J by 8 bases, and 11 bases separated the two germline ends. Germline-derived CDR1 and CDR2 are SGDLS and YYNGEE. This CDR3 is built from 13 residues. CDR3 in amino acids: CASSVGGDTGYTF. DNA of the CDR3: TGTGCCAGCAGCGTAGGGGGGGATACGGGCTACACCTTC. Full variable domain (missing parts from reference TRBV9 and TRBJ1-2): DSGVTQTPKHLITATGQRVTLRCSPRSGDLSVYWYQQSLDQGLQFLIQYYNGEERAKGNILERFSAQQFPDLHSELNLSSLELGDSALYFCASSVGGDTGYTFGSGTRLTVV.

The chain combines TRBV30 with TRBJ2-1; a weak D match, TRBD1 (6 bases). The V end lost 1 base, the J end lost 7 bases, and 17 bases lay between the germline ends. Germline V CDR1 and CDR2: GTSNPN, SVGIG (reference sequence). This CDR3 is 15 amino acids long. The CDR3 nucleotides are TGTGCCTGGAGTGAAGGGCGAACAGGGCGGAATGAGCAGTTCTTC. This codes for CAWSEGRTGRNEQFF.

The chain has TRBV5-6 and TRBJ2-3, with 13 bases aligning to TRBD2. The V gene's germline CDR1 is SGHDT and CDR2 YYEEEE. The length of the CDR3 is 15 residues. Unmatched junction bases numbered 2, after V lost 1 base and J lost 6 bases. CDR3 protein: CASSLTSGRVDTQYF. The CDR3 nucleotides read TGTGCCAGCAGCTTGACTAGCGGGAGGGTGGATACGCAGTATTTT.

The chain uses TRBV4-3 and TRBJ1-1, with 7 bases matching TRBD1. CDR3 size: 13 residues. Germline loops: CDR1 LGHNA, CDR2 YSLEER. Germline trimming cut 0 bases from V and 9 bases from J; bases unmatched to any gene: 4. The CDR3 nucleotides read TGCGCCAGCAGCCAAGACCCGACAGGGCAAGCTTTCTTT. Translation: CASSQDPTGQAFF.

This chain links TRBV4-3 with TRBJ2-5; D unresolved. The CDR3 length is 13 residues. The germline CDR1 and CDR2 sequences are LGHNA and YSLEER. Trimming took off 1 base at V and 2 bases at J, with 5 bases between the two ends. DNA of the CDR3: TGCGCCAGCAGCCAAGGACTGCAAGAGACCCAGTACTTC. Translated: CASSQGLQETQYF.

The V gene is TRBV28, the J gene TRBJ2-1; D may be TRBD2 (6 bases). The V gene lost 7 bases and the J gene lost 0 bases, with 10 bases spanning the gap. The CDR3 is made up of 14 amino acids. Per germline, CDR1 MDHEN and CDR2 SYDVKM. CDR3 residues: CASTLASSYNEQFF. The CDR3 coding sequence is TGTGCCAGCACCCTAGCGAGCTCCTACAATGAGCAGTTCTTC.

This clone turned up a few times. The rearrangement uses TRBV28 and TRBJ2-1, with a tentative D call TRBD1 (5 bases). The CDR3 runs 13 residues. The ends were cut back, 3 bases at V and 8 bases at J, with 11 bases in the middle. Per the germline V gene, CDR1 is MDHEN and CDR2 is SYDVKM. The CDR3 is CASSFIGVDEQFF. In DNA, the CDR3 is TGTGCCAGCAGTTTCATAGGGGTCGATGAGCAGTTCTTC.

Here the CDR3 reads CASSLGGGGLAFF. The CDR3 DNA sequence: TGTGCCAGCAGCTTGGGTGGGGGGGGGTTAGCTTTCTTT. The chain recombines TRBV5-4 with TRBJ1-1, with D maybe TRBD1 (5 bases). Germline loops: CDR1 SGHNT, CDR2 YYREEE (reference sequence). The CDR3 sequence is 13 residues long. Trimming shortened V by 0 bases and J by 10 bases, and 13 bases separated the two germline ends.

The rearrangement uses TRBV10-3 and TRBJ2-7; no reliable D call. Looked up from germline, CDR1 is ENHRY and CDR2 is SYGVKD. CDR3 length equals 12 residues. Trimming shortened V by 3 bases and J by 1 base, and 4 bases separated the two germline ends. CDR3 in amino acids: CAISDLSYEQYF. The CDR3 coding sequence is TGTGCCATCAGTGATCTGTCCTACGAGCAGTACTTC.

V and J are TRBV7-2 and TRBJ1-3; D remains ambiguous. Per the germline V gene, CDR1 is SGHTA and CDR2 is FQGNSA. The V end lost 4 bases, the J end lost 2 bases, and 12 bases lay between the germline ends. CDR3 length: 15 residues. The CDR3, as DNA: TGTGCCAGCAGCTCCGAGGGAATTCCTGGAAACACCATATATTTT. Translation: CASSSEGIPGNTIYF.

This chain links TRBV28 with TRBJ1-2, with D tentatively TRBD1 (5 bases). Per germline, CDR1 MDHEN and CDR2 SYDVKM. This CDR3 is 12 amino acids long. The V and J ends lost 7 bases and 4 bases respectively, with 10 bases between them. In DNA form, the CDR3 reads TGTGCCAGCAACACAGGAACCTATGGCTACACCTTC. Translation gives CASNTGTYGYTF.

This clone turned up a few times. The rearrangement uses TRBV27 and TRBJ2-7; possibly TRBD1 for D (5 bases). The CDR3 contains 13 residues. The germline CDR1 and CDR2 sequences are MNHEY and SMNVEV (reference sequence). Deletions cut 3 bases from V and 2 bases from J, with 8 bases between. This CDR3 reads CASSFWGAYEQYF. The CDR3 region has the DNA TGTGCCAGCAGTTTTTGGGGCGCCTACGAGCAGTACTTC.

The chain is built from TRBV6-1 and TRBJ2-7, with D perhaps matching TRBD2 (6 bases). V was shortened by 6 bases and J by 3 bases, with 18 bases between the two germline ends. The CDR3 extends over 15 amino acids. Germline CDR1 and CDR2: MNHNS and SASEGT. The CDR3 spells CASRETIGGGYEQYF. The CDR3 DNA sequence: TGTGCCAGCAGAGAAACCATCGGGGGAGGCTACGAGCAGTACTTC.